This T cell receptor (beta chain) was retrieved from a study of blood T cell repertoires in COVID-19 (dated by TCRdb to between 2020 and 2021). General notes on the study: The collaborator samples originated in the United States, Italy and Spain and spanned the acute and convalescent phases of COVID-19. The dataset comprised deeply sampled blood TCRbeta repertoires from subjects exposed to, actively infected with, or recovered from COVID-19. Nearly every sample came with metadata listing a de-identified subject ID, COVID-19 status, age in years and sex. Where available, HLA class I and class II types were obtained from metadata supplied by the sample provider rather than from assay-based typing. The samples were drawn from the first 160 participants of the ongoing ImmuneRACE study and from roughly 1,300 subjects provided by 6 global collaborators. The prospective study material was composed of cDNA or gDNA derived from T cells, B-cell-depleted T cells, or PBMCs. The repertoires were released in a freely available public database meant as a resource for research on the immune response to SARS-CoV-2. The investigation overall reported the following: The amount of clinical and demographic metadata varied by source and participant and was provided uncurated.

The CDR3 contains 13 residues, cysteine and phenylalanine counted. Only CDR3 DNA remains: 39 bases, in frame from the first base. Sequences SGHVS (CDR1) and FNYEAQ (CDR2) are obtained from the germline V gene. A distance of 5 bases separates the germline ends of V and J, which lose 2 bases and 0 bases respectively. Collaborating institutions collected whole blood in K2EDTA tubes following their own protocols. Collaborator samples were shipped for TCRbeta analysis as frozen whole blood, isolated PBMCs, or DNA extracted from either sample type. TCRbeta CDR3 regions were amplified from genomic DNA using the immunoSEQ Assay, a bias-controlled multiplex PCR. Processing in the source paper ran as follows. The number of nucleated cells in each sample was estimated by amplification of reference gene primers within the assay. To quantify the absolute abundance of each unique TCRbeta CDR3 rearrangement, sequence reads were collapsed and filtered. For each sample, productive Simpson clonality was calculated as the square root of Simpson's diversity index across productive rearrangements. Sourced from immuneACCESS, this table was stored by TCRdb with only in-frame sequences that have V and J called. A share of the clones is absent; for the studies checked, an unresolved V gene accounts for under half, and the remainder has no known explanation. V, J and clone size are those of that table, while D and trimming were read from the DNA. The sample contains 370,000 or so clones, 81% of them found a single time. Roughly 1.1% of the sample is held by the ten biggest clonotypes.

Notes on this clone: Its cognate antigen has yet to be identified. Per-base qualities were not stored, and no clone one base away is much larger.

This sequence originates from a human donor with acute or convalescent COVID-19. The donor label of this sample is uncertain. Sequencing used peripheral blood. The chain joins TRBV7-6 to TRBJ2-7; the D gene remains uncertain. The CDR3 here reads CASSLLLSYEQYF. The DNA sequence reads TGTGCCAGCAGCTTACTCCTCTCCTACGAGCAGTACTTC.